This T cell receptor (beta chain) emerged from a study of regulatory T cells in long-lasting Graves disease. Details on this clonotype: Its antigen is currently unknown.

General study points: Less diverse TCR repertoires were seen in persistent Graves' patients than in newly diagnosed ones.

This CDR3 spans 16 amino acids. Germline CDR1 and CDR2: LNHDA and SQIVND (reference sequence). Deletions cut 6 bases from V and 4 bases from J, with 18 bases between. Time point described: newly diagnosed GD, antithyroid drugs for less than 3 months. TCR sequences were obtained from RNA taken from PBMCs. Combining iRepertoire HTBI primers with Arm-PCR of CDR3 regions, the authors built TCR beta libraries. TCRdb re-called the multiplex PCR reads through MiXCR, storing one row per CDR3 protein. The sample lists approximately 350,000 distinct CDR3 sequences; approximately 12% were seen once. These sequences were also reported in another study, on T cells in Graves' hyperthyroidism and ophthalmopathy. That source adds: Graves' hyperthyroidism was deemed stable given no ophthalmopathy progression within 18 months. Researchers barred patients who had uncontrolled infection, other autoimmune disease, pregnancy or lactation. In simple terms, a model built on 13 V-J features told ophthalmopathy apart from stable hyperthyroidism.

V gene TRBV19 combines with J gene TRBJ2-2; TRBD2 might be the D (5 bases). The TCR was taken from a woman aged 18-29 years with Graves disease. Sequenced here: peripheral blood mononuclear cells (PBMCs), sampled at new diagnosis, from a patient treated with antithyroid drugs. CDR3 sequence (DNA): TGTGCCAGTAGCACCGCCACTAGGGATGCCACCGGGGAGCTGTTTTTT. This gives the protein CASSTATRDATGELFF.